This T cell receptor beta chain stems from a study of blood T cells in healthy people across ages. The V end lost 4 bases, the J end lost 5 bases, and 9 bases lay between the germline ends. Germline V gene sequence: CDR1 MNHEY, CDR2 SMNVEV (reference sequence). The CDR3 sequence is 13 residues long. It was with a sample-barcoded 5' primer and a J-beta primer mix that a second PCR of about 6 to 11 cycles was run. TCRdb re-analysed the 5' RACE reads in MiXCR, keeping a single row per CDR3 protein. The sample contains fewer than 1,200,000 distinct CDR3 sequences, almost 25% of which appear only once. This clonotype was seen only a few times. The sample also formed part of further work on T cells of mothers and their children.

The V gene is TRBV27, the J gene TRBJ1-5; D remains unclear. This receptor was taken from a girl aged 2-10 years in good health. Input material: blood. The CDR3 loop reads CASSWIGDQPQHF. CDR3 in DNA: TGTGCCAGCAGTTGGATTGGAGATCAGCCCCAGCATTTT.